This TCR beta chain came from a study of OX40 agonist ivuxolimab in advanced cancers. Study summary: Patients were infused with ivuxolimab every 2 weeks at 0.01 to 10 mg/kg. Among those treated, three patients had partial responses, one with hepatocellular carcinoma and two with cutaneous melanoma. Broader study findings: In general, CD8+ T cells held more expanded clones than CD4+ did, on average.

Measured with immunoSEQ multiplex PCR; TCRdb has only the in-frame clones, and not every one. The data show tens of thousands of clones, with around 86% seen just once and more than 0.3% held by the top ten. The CDR3 runs to 17 residues. Germline V gene lookup returns CDR1 SGHAT and CDR2 FQNNGV. The germline V and J ends were trimmed by 0 bases and 4 bases, with 16 bases remaining between them. About this clone itself: Its matching antigen is unknown.

The TCR comes from an adult with an advanced solid tumor such as melanoma, head and neck, liver or kidney cancer. This rearrangement joins TRBV11-2 to TRBJ2-1; the D gene is possibly TRBD2 (5 bases). Sequenced material: CD4+ or CD8+ T cells sorted from blood, taken in a trial of the OX40 agonist ivuxolimab. Written as DNA, the CDR3 is TGTGCCAGCAGCTTAGATCCCATGACGGGGATATACAATGAGCAGTTCTTC. It is translated as CASSLDPMTGIYNEQFF.